This T cell receptor beta chain was recorded in a study of blood T cell repertoires in COVID-19 (dated by TCRdb to the early 2020s). Context from the whole study: Collaborator samples came from the United States, Italy and Spain and covered acute and convalescent phases of COVID-19. The dataset comprised deeply sampled blood TCRbeta repertoires from subjects exposed to, actively infected with, or recovered from COVID-19. Sample metadata almost always included a de-identified subject ID, COVID-19 status, age in years and sex. The repertoires were released in a freely available public database intended as a resource for research on the immune response to SARS-CoV-2. Samples were obtained from the ongoing ImmuneRACE study (first 160 participants) and from 1,254 subjects provided by 6 global collaborators. The material from the prospective study consisted of cDNA or gDNA derived from T cells, B-cell-depleted T cells, or PBMCs. Where available, HLA class I and class II types were obtained from metadata supplied by the sample provider rather than from assay-based typing.

TCRbeta CDR3 regions were amplified from genomic DNA by means of the immunoSEQ Assay, a bias-controlled multiplex PCR. As for the original processing: Within the assay, amplification of reference gene primers was used to estimate how many nucleated cells each sample contained. To quantify the absolute abundance of each unique TCRbeta CDR3 rearrangement, sequence reads were collapsed and filtered. Productive Simpson clonality was computed per sample as the square root of Simpson's diversity index over productive rearrangements. TCRdb holds this immuneACCESS table with in-frame rearrangements only. Some clones are missing; in checked studies, unresolved V genes explain under half, and the rest has no known cause. That table furnishes V, J and clone size, whereas the DNA furnished D and trimming. The sample table contains fewer than 300,000 clones; only one count was recorded for 85% of them. The ten largest clones capture about 2.3% of the sample.

The CDR3 holds 12 amino acids from the cysteine to the phenylalanine. The DNA shown is the 36-base CDR3, in frame from base 1. Trimming takes 3 bases from V and 5 bases from J, and the germline ends sit 8 bases apart. Based on the germline V gene, the CDR1 and CDR2 sequences are SQVTM and ANQGSEA. In the case of this clone: The antigen it binds to is not known. No much larger clonotype is one base removed from it; base qualities were not supplied.

General conclusions and limits of the study: How much clinical and demographic metadata was included differed by source and by participant, and the metadata was provided uncurated.

Enrolling through a virtual design, the prospective study's participants ranged in age from roughly 18 to 95 years and lived across some 23 United States geographic areas. In the prospective study, cohorts were assigned on the basis of participant-reported clinical history obtained from a screening survey and a study questionnaire. Recovered participants in ImmuneRACE Cohort 3 were defined by two consecutive negative NP/OP PCR tests, clearance by a healthcare professional, or resolution of symptoms. Each participant in the prospective study had whole blood, serum and a nasopharyngeal or oropharyngeal swab collected by mobile phlebotomists. Prospective study participants could optionally give additional blood draws and questionnaires over an approximately two-month period. Before DNA extraction, prospective study blood samples were shipped either frozen or at room temperature.

This clonotype was sampled from a woman aged 45-65 years who had recovered from COVID-19. Material for sequencing was PBMCs or T cells enriched from blood (not recorded which). The chain is encoded by TRBV29-1 joined to TRBJ1-3; the D gene cannot be resolved reliably. CDR3 sequence: CSVEGVRNTIYF. The DNA is TGCAGCGTTGAGGGAGTGAGAAACACCATATATTTT.